Here is one T cell receptor beta chain with its context. Original methodology: Using reference gene primer amplification, nucleated cell counts were estimated. Profiled with immunoSEQ multiplex PCR; TCRdb holds only in-frame clones, not every one. V, J and clone size are taken as reported in that table, and D and trimming were inferred from the DNA itself. The data contain around 180,000 clones, almost 80% of them singletons. The data stem from a study of blood T cell repertoires in COVID-19. Study at large: Donors in the United States, Italy and Spain gave samples during acute or convalescent COVID-19.

CDR3 length: 16 residues. V lost 4 bases, J lost 0 bases, and 14 bases lay in between. Germline V lookup: CDR1 SGHTA, CDR2 FQGTGA. This clonotype originated in a man aged 55 to 70 with active or convalescent COVID-19. Sequenced material: peripheral blood. J is TRBJ2-3 and V is TRBV7-3, with a tentative D call TRBD2 (6 bases). CDR3 bases: TGTGCCAGCAGCTCCGGCCTAGCGACGAGCACAGATACGCAGTATTTT. It specifies CASSSGLATSTDTQYF.